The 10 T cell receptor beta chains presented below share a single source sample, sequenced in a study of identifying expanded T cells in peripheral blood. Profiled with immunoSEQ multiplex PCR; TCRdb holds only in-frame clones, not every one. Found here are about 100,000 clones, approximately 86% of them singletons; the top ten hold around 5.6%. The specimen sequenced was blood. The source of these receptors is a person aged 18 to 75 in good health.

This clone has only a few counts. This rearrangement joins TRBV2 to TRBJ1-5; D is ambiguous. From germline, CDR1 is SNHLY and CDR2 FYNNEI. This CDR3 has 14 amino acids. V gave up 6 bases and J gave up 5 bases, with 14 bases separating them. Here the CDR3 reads CASSSRAGYQPQHF. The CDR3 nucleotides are TGTGCCAGCAGCTCGAGGGCCGGTTATCAGCCCCAGCATTTT.

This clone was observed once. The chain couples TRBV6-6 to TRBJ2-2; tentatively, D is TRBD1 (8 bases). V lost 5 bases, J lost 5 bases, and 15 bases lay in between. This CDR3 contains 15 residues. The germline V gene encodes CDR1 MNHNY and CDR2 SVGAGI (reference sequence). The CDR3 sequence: CASSPYRGGTGELFF. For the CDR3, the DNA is TGTGCCAGCAGTCCTTACAGGGGGGGAACCGGGGAGCTGTTTTTT.

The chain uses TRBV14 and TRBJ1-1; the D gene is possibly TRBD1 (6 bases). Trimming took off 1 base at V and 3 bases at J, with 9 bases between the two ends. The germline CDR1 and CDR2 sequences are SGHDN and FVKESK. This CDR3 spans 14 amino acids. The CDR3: CASSQVQGYTEAFF. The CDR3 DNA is TGTGCCAGCAGCCAAGTTCAGGGGTACACTGAAGCTTTCTTT.

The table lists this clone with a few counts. The CDR3 DNA reads TGTGCCAGCAGCCCCTTCCAGGGGGAGTCCTACGAGCAGTACTTC. Protein: CASSPFQGESYEQYF. V usage is TRBV7-9 and J usage is TRBJ2-7; the match to TRBD1 covers 7 bases. The length of the CDR3 is 15 residues. V shed 5 bases and J 1 base; nucleotides not matched to a gene: 8. Germline CDR1 SEHNR, CDR2 FQNEAQ (reference sequence).

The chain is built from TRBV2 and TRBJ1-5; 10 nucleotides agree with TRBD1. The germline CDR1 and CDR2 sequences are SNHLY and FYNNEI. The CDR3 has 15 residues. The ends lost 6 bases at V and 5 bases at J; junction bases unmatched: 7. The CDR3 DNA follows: TGTGCCAGCAGCGTCGGGACAGGGGCGTATCAGCCCCAGCATTTT. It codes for CASSVGTGAYQPQHF.

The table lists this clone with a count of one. CDR3 amino acids: CASSAGGWYADTQYF. In DNA form, the CDR3 reads TGTGCCAGCAGCGCCGGCGGGTGGTATGCAGATACGCAGTATTTT. This chain links TRBV27 with TRBJ2-3; possibly TRBD2 for D (5 bases). The CDR3 runs to 15 residues. Per the germline V gene, CDR1 is MNHEY and CDR2 is SMNVEV (reference sequence). Trimming stripped 6 bases from V and 4 bases from J, with 17 bases between.

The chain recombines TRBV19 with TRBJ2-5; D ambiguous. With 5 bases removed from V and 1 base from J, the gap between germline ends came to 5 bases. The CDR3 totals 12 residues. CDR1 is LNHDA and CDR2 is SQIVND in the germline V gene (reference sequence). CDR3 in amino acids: CASSDFQETQYF. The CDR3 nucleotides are TGTGCCAGTAGTGACTTCCAAGAGACCCAGTACTTC.

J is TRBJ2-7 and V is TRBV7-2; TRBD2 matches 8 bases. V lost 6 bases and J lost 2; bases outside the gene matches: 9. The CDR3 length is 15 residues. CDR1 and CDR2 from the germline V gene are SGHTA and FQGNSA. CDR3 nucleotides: TGTGCCAGCAGTCCTATAGCGGGGCGGACCTACGAGCAGTACTTC. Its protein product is CASSPIAGRTYEQYF. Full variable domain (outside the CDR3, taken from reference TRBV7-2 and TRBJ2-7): GAGVSQSPSNKVTEKGKDVELRCDPISGHTALYWYRQSLGQGLEFLIYFQGNSAPDKSGLPSDRFSAERTGGSVSTLTIQRTQQEDSAVYLCASSPIAGRTYEQYFGPGTRLTVT.

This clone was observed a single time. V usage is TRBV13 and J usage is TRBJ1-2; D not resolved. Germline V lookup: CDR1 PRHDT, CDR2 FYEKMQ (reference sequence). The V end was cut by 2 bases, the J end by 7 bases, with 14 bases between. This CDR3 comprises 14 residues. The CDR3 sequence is CASSLSPGLGGYTF. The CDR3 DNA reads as TGTGCCAGCAGCTTATCCCCGGGCCTCGGTGGCTACACCTTC.

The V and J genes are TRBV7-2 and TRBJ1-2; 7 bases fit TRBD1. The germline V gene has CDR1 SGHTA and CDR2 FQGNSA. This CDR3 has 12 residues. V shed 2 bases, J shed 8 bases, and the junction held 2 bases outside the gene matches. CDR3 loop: CASSLRQGGYTF. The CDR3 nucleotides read TGTGCCAGCAGCTTACGACAGGGAGGCTACACCTTC.